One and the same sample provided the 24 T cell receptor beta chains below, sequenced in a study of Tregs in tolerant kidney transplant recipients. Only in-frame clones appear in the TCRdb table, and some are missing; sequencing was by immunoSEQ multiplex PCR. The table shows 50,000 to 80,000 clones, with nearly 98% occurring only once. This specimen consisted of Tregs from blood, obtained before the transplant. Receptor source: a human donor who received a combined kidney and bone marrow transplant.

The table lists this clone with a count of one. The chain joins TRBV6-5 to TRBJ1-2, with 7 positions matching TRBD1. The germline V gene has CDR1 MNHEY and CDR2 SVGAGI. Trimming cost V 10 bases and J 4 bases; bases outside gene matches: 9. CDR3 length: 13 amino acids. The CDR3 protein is CATKIQGPYGYTF. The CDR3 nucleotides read TGTGCCACCAAGATACAGGGGCCCTATGGCTACACCTTC.

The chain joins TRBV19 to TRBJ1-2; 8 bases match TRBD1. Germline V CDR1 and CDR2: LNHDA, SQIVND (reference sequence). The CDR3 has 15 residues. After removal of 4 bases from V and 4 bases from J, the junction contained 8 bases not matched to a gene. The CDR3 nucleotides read TGTGCCAGTAGTACGCCCCGGACAGGGAGCTATGGCTACACCTTC. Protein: CASSTPRTGSYGYTF. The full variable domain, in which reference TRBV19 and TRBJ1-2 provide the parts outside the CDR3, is DGGITQSPKYLFRKEGQNVTLSCEQNLNHDAMYWYRQDPGQGLRLIYYSQIVNDFQKGDIAEGYSVSREKKESFPLTVTSAQKNPTAFYLCASSTPRTGSYGYTFGSGTRLTVV.

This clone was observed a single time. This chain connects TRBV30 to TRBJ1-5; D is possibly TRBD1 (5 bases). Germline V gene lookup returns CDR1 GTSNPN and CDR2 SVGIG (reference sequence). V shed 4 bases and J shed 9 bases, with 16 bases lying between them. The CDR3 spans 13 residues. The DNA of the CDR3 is TGTGCCTGGACCCCGGGGGATATTGGGCCCCAGCATTTT. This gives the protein CAWTPGDIGPQHF.

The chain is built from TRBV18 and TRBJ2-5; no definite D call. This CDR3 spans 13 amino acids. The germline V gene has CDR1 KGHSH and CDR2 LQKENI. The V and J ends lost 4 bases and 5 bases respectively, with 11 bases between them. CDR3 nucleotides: TGTGCCAGCTCACTGGCTCTCCAGGAGACCCAGTACTTC. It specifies CASSLALQETQYF. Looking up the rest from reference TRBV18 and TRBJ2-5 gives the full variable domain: NAGVMQNPRHLVRRRGQEARLRCSPMKGHSHVYWYRQLPEEGLKFMVYLQKENIIDESGMPKERFSAEFPKEGPSILRIQQVVRGDSAAYFCASSLALQETQYFGPGTRLLVL.

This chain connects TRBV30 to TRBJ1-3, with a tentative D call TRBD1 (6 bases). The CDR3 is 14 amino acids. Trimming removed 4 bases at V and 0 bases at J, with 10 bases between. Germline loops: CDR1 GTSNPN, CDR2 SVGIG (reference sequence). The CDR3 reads CAWKRGSSGNTIYF. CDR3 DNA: TGTGCCTGGAAGAGGGGGAGCTCTGGAAACACCATATATTTT.

DNA of the CDR3: TGTGCCAGCTCACTATCACAGGGGGCACGGGAGCAGTTCTTC. Its protein product is CASSLSQGAREQFF. V usage is TRBV18 and J usage is TRBJ2-1, with TRBD1 matching over 9 bases. After removal of 4 bases from V and 10 bases from J, the junction contained 8 bases not matched to a gene. Germline V gene data show CDR1 as KGHSH and CDR2 as LQKENI. The CDR3 sequence is 14 residues long.

Here the CDR3 DNA reads TGTGCCAGCAGCTCGGGACAGGGGTTCATTGAGCAGTTCTTC. Translated, it gives CASSSGQGFIEQFF. J is TRBJ2-1 and V is TRBV21-1; the listed D gene, TRBD1, was not tested against the DNA. TRBV21-1 is labeled a pseudogene. This CDR3 has 14 amino acids.

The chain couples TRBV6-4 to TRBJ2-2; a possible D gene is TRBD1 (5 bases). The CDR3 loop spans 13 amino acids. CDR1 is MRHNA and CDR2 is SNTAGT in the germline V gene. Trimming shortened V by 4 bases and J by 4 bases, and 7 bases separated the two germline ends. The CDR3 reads CASSVDSTGELFF. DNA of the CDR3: TGTGCCAGCAGTGTCGACAGCACCGGGGAGCTGTTTTTT.

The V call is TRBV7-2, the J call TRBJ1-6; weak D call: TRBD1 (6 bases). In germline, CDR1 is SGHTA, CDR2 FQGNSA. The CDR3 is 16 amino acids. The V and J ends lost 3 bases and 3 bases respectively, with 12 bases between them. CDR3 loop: CASSFSGQVYNSPLHF. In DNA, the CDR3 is TGTGCCAGCAGCTTTTCGGGACAAGTCTATAATTCACCCCTCCACTTT.

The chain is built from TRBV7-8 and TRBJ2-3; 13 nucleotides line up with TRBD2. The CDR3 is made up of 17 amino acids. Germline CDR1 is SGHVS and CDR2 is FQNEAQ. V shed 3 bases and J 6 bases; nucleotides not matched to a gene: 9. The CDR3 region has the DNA TGTGCCAGCAGCTTGATCGGACTAGCGGGAGTAAGCGATACGCAGTATTTT. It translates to CASSLIGLAGVSDTQYF.

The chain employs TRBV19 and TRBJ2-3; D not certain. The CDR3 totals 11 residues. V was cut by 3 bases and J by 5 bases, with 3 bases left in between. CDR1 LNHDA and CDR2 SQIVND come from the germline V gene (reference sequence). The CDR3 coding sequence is TGTGCCAGTAGTATCGGAGATACGCAGTATTTT. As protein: CASSIGDTQYF.

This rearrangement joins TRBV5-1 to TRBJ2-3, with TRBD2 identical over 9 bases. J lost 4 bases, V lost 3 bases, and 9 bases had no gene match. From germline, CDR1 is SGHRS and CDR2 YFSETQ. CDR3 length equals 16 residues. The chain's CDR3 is CASSWGQAGGADTQYF. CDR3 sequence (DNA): TGCGCCAGCAGCTGGGGGCAAGCGGGGGGCGCAGATACGCAGTATTTT.

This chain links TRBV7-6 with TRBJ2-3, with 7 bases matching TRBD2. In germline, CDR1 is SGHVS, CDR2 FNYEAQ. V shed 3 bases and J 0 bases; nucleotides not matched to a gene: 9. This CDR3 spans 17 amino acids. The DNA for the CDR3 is TGTGCCAGCAGCTTCTTGGGGCGGGAGAAGAGCACAGATACGCAGTATTTT. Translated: CASSFLGREKSTDTQYF.

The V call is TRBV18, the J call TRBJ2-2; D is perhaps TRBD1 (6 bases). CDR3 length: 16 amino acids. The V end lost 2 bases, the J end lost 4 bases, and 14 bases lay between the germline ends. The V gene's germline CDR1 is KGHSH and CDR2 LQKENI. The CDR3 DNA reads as TGTGCCAGCTCACCAAACGGTCAAGGGGGCACCGGGGAGCTGTTTTTT. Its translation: CASSPNGQGGTGELFF.

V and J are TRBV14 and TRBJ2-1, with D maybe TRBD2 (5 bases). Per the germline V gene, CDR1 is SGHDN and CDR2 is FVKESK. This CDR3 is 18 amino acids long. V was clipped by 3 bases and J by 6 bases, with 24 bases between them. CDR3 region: CASSQRVSGWSGINEQFF. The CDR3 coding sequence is TGTGCCAGCAGCCAGCGGGTCTCGGGTTGGAGTGGTATCAATGAGCAGTTCTTC.

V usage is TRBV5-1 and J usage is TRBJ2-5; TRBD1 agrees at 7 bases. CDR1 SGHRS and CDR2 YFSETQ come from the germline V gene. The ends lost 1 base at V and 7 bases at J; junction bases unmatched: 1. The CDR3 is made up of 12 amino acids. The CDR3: CASSLNRGTQYF. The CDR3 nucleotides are TGCGCCAGCAGCTTGAACAGGGGGACCCAGTACTTC. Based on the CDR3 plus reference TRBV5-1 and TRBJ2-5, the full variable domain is KAGVTQTPRYLIKTRGQQVTLSCSPISGHRSVSWYQQTPGQGLQFLFEYFSETQRNKGNFPGRFSGRQFSNSRSEMNVSTLELGDSALYLCASSLNRGTQYFGPGTRLLVL.

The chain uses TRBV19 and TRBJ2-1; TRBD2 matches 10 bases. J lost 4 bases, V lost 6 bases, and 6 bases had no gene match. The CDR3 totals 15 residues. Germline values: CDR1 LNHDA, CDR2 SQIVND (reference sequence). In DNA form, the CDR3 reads TGTGCCAGTAGCAATGGACTAGCGGCTTACAATGAGCAGTTCTTC. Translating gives CASSNGLAAYNEQFF.

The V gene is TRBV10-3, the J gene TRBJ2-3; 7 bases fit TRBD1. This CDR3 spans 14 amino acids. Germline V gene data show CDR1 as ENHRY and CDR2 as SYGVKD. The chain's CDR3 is CASQGGPDTDTQYF. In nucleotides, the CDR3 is TGTGCTTCACAAGGGGGCCCCGACACAGATACGCAGTATTTT.

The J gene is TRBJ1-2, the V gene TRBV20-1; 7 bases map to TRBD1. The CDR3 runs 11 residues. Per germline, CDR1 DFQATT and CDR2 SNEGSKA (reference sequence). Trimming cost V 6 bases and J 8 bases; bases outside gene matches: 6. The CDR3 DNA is TGCAGTGCCCCGACAGGGTTCGGCTACACCTTC. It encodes CSAPTGFGYTF.

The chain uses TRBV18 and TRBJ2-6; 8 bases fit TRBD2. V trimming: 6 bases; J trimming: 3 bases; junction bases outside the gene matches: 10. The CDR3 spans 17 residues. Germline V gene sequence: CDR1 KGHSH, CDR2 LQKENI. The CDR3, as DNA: TGTGCCAGCTCGCCCAGCGGGGGACTGGGTGGGGCCAACGTCCTGACTTTC. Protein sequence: CASSPSGGLGGANVLTF.

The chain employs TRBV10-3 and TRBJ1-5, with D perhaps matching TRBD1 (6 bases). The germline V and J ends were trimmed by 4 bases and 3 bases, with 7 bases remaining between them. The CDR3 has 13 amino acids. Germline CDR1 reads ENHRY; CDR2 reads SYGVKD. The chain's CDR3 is CAISGQVNQPQHF. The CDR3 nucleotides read TGTGCCATCAGTGGACAGGTCAATCAGCCCCAGCATTTT.

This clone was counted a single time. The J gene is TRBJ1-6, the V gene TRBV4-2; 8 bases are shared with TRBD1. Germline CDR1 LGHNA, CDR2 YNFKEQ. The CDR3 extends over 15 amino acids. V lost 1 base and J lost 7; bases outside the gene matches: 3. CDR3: CASSQVTGGNSPLHF. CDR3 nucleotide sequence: TGTGCCAGCAGCCAAGTAACAGGGGGAAATTCACCCCTCCACTTT.

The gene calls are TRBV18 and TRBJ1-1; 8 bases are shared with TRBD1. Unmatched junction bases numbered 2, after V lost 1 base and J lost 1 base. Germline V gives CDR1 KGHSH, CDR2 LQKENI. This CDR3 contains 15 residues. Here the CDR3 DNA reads TGTGCCAGCTCACCACAGGGGACAGGGAACACTGAAGCTTTCTTT. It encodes CASSPQGTGNTEAFF.

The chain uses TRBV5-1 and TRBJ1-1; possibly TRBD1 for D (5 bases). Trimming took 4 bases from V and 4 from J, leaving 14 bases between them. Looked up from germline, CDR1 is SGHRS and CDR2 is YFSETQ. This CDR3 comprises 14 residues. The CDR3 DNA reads TGCGCCAGCAGCCTATTGGGGCGAGGCACTGAAGCTTTCTTT. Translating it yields CASSLLGRGTEAFF. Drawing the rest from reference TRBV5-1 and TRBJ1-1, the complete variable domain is KAGVTQTPRYLIKTRGQQVTLSCSPISGHRSVSWYQQTPGQGLQFLFEYFSETQRNKGNFPGRFSGRQFSNSRSEMNVSTLELGDSALYLCASSLLGRGTEAFFGQGTRLTVV.